The clone carrying this TCR beta chain has only a few counts. Its antigen is undetermined. These data are taken from a study of blood T cells in healthy people across ages. A second about 7 to 12 cycle PCR used barcoded and J-beta primers. Sequencing of every sample gave 2.5 million or more CDR3-containing paired-end reads. Each CDR3 protein gets one entry after TCRdb re-called the 5' RACE reads with MiXCR. The table includes roughly 800,000 distinct CDR3 sequences, approximately 35% detected once. The CDR3 covers 17 residues. V was trimmed by 5 bases and J by 9 bases, leaving 26 bases between them. CDR1 and CDR2 from the germline V gene are SEHNR and FQNEAQ (reference sequence). Sample donors were healthy Caucasian individuals that came from Russia, aged about 6 to 95. Total RNA was extracted at no less than 5.5 micrograms per sample. Study results and caveats: It was not known whether donors were CMV positive (a possible confounder of expanded clonotype changes).

Sequenced material: blood. The chain employs TRBV7-9 and TRBJ1-3; D gene unclear. The sequence was obtained from a man between 18 and 29 years old in good health. This chain's CDR3 is CASSPSPPDDFSRTIYF. CDR3 DNA sequence: TGTGCCAGCAGCCCAAGCCCCCCGGACGACTTTTCGCGCACCATATATTTT.